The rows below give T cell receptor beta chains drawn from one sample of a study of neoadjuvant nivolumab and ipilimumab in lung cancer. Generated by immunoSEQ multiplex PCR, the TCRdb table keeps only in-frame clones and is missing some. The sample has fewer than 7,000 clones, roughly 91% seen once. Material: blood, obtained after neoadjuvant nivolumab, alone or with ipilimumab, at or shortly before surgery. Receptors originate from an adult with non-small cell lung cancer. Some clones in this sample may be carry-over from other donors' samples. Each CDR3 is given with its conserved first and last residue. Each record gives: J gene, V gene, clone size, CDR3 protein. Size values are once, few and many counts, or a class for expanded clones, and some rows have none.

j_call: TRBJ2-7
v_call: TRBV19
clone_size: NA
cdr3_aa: CASGLAGSYEQYF

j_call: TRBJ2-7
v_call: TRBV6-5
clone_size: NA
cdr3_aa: CASSASGYEQYF

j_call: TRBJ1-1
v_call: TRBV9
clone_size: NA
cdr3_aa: CASSVDPGGQTEAFF

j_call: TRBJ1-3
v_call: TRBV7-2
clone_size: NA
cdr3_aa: CASSLWARGNTIYF

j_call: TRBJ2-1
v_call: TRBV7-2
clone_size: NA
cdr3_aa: CASSPYPSSYNEQFF

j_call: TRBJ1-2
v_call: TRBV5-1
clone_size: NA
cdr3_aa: CASSLGQERGYTF

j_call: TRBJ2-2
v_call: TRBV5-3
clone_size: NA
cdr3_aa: CASLGQGNTGELFF

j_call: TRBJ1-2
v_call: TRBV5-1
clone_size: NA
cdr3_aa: CASSLSRQVQSGYTF

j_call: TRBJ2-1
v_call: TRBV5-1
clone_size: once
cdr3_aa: CASSLIGDRPSDEQFF

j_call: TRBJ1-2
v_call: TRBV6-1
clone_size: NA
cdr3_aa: CASRSTGAYGYTF

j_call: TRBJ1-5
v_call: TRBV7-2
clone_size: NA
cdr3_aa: CASSPGTGSFGNQPQHF

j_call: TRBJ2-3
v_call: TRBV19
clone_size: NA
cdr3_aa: CASSLAASTDTQYF

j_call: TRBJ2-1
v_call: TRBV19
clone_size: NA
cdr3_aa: CASSMTSGSYNEQFF

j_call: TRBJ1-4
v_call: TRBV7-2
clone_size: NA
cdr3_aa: CASKALGLSREKLFF

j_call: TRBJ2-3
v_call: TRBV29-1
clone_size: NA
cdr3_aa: CSVEGTSTDTQYF

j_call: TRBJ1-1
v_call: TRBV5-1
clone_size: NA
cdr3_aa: CASSQQGMFMNTEAFF

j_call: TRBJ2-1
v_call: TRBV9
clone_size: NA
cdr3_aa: CASSVVGAGGVANEQFF

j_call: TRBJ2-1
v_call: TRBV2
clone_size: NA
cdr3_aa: CASSDRLAFGNEQFF

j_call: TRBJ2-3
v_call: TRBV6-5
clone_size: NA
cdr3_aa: CASRTGSTDTQYF

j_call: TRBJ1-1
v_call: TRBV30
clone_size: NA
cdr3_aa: CAWSVPRTEAFF

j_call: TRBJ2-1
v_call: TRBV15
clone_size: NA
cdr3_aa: CATSRDGAGDHNEQFF

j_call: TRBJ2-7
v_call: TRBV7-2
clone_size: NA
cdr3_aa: CASSPRGPSEQYF

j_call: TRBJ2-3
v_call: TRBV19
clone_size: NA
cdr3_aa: CASSISGATDTQYF

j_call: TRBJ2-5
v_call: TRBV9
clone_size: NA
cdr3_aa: CASSVEDGRGQETQYF

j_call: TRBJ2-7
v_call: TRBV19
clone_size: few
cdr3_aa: CASSIVGQASYEQYF

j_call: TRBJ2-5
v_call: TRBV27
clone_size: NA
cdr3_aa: CASSFGASQETQYF

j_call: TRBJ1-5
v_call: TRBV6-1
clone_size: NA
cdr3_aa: CASSTRGLNQPQHF

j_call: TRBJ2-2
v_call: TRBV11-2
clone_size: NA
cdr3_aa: CASSPRQGPGELFF

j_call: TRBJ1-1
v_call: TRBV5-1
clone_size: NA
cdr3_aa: CASSVYAWGTTEAFF

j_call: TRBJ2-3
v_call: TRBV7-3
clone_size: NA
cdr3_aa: CASSFSGSVSDTQYF

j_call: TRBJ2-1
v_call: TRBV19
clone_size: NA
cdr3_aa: CASSKTTLYNEQFF

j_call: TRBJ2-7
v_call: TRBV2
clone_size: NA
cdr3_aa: CASNNQDNYEQYF

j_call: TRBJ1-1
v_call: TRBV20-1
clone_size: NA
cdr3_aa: CSARLNTEAFF

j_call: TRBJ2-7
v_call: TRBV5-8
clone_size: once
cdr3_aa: CASSWVSEQYF

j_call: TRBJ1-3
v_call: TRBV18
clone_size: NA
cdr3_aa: CASSPTVPSSGNTIYF

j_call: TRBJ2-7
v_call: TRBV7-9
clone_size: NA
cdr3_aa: CASSLYIGATDFEQYF

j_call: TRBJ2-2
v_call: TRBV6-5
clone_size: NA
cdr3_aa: CASSPGPRGGELFF

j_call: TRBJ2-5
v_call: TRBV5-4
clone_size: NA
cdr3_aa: CASSLAGRETQYF

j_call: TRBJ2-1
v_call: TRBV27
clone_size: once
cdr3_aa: CASGSDRGRSYNEQFF

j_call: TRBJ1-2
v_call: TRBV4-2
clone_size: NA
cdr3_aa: CASSVGVGGYTF

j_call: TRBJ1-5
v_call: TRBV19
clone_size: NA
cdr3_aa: CASTDNQPQHF

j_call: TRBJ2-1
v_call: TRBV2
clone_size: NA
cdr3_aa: CASSHPQRVNEQFF

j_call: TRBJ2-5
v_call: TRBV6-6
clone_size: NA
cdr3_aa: CASSVPGGAAQETQYF

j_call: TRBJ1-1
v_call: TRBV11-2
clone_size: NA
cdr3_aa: CASSLEFGKTNTEAFF

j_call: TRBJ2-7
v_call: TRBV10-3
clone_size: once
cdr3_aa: CAISPRGAGEQYF

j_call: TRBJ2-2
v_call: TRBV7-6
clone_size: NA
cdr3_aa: CASSLGTSGFMAGELFF

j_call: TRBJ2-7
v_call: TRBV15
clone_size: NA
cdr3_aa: CATSRARNIAYEQYF

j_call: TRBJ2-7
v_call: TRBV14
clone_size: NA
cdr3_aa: CASSQDDAGTYEQYF

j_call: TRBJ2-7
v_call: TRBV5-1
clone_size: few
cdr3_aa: CASGDGTYEQYF

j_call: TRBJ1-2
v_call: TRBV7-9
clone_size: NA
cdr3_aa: CASSLGTGSTPNYGYTF

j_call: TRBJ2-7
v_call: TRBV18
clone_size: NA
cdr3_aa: CASSPPDRFGSYEQYF

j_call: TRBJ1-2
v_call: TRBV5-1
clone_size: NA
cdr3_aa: CASSSEGTVYGYTF

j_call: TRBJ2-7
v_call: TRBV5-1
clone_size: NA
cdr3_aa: CASSRDPGGIYEQYF

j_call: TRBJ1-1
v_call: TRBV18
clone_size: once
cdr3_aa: CASSPASVGTGNTEAFF

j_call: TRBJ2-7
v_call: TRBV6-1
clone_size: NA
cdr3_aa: CASRLGTGKSYEQYF

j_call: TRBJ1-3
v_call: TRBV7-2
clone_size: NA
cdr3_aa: CASSLAAGASGNTIYF

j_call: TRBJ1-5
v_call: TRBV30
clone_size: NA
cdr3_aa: CAWSVGTVNQPQHF

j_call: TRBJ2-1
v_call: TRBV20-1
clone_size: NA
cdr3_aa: CSAIGLDEQFF

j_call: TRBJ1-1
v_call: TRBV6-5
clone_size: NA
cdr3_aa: CASSYDTVNTEAFF

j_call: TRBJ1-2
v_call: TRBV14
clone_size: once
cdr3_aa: CASSQKGGTNYGYTF